This T cell receptor (beta chain) stems from a study of regulatory T cells. Study observations and caveats: Shannon entropy was nonsignificantly lower in patient CD8+ T cells than control CD8+ cells.

All CD3G-deficient patients showed autoimmunity, more severe in two. Patients aged 2 to 39 years had fewer naive T cells. Amplification used 52 TRBV primers and 13 TRBJ primers. Libraries were prepared by immunoSEQ multiplex PCR; TCRdb keeps only in-frame clonotypes and omits some of them. The repertoire has some 20,000 clones, 80% to 95% of them found once; the top ten carry about 3.8%. With regard to this clone: Antigen unknown.

Per germline, CDR1 MDHEN and CDR2 SYDVKM. The length of the CDR3 is 18 residues. With 4 bases removed from V and 2 bases from J, the gap between germline ends came to 23 bases. This chain connects TRBV28 to TRBJ1-1, with D possibly TRBD1 on 6 matching bases. Sequenced sample: CD8+ T cells sorted from blood. This TCR was recovered from a child aged 2-15 years with CD3G deficiency. The CDR3 DNA is TGTGCCAGCAGTTCCCACCGGGACAACAAGAATGATAACACTGAAGCTTTCTTT. Amino acids: CASSSHRDNKNDNTEAFF.